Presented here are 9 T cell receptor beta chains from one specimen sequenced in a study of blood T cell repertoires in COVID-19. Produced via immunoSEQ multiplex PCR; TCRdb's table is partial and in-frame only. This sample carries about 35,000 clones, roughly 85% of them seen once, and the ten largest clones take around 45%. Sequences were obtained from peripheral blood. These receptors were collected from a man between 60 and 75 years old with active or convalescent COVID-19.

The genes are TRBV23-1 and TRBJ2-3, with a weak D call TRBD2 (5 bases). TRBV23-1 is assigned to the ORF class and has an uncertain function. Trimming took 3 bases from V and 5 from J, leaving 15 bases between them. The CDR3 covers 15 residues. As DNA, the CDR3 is TGCGCCAGCAGTCACCCGGCGGGTAACAAAGATACGCAGTATTTT. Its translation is CASSHPAGNKDTQYF.

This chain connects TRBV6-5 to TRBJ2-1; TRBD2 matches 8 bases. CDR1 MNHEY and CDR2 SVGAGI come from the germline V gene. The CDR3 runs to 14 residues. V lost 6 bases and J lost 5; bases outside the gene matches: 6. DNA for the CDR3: TGTGCCAGCAGCCCGGGGGGGGCCAACAATGAGCAGTTCTTC. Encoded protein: CASSPGGANNEQFF.

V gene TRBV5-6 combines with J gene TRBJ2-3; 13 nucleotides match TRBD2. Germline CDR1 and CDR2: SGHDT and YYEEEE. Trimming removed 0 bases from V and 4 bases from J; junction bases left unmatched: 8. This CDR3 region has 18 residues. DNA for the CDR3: TGTGCCAGCAGCTTGGGCCCGACTAGCGGGAGGTGGGCAGATACGCAGTATTTT. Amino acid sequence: CASSLGPTSGRWADTQYF.

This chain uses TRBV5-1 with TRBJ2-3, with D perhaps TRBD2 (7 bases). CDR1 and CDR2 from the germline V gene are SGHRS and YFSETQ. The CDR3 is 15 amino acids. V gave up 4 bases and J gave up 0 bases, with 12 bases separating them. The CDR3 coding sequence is TGCGCCAGCAGCCCCGGGGGGCTCAGCACAGATACGCAGTATTTT. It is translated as CASSPGGLSTDTQYF.

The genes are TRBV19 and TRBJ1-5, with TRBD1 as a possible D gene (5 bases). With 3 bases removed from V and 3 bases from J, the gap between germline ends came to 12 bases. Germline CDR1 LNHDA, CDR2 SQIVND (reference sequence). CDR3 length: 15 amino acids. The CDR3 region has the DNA TGTGCCAGTAGTATTATGCAGGGCCTCAATCAGCCCCAGCATTTT. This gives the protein CASSIMQGLNQPQHF.

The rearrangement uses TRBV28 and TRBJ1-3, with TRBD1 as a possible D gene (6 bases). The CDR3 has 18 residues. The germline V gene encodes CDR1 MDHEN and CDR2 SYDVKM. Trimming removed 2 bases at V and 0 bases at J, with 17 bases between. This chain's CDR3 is CASSLGPGGGRSGNTIYF. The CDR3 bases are TGTGCCAGCAGTTTAGGGCCTGGGGGGGGCCGCTCTGGAAACACCATATATTTT. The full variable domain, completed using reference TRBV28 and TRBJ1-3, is DVKVTQSSRYLVKRTGEKVFLECVQDMDHENMFWYRQDPGLGLRLIYFSYDVKMKEKGDIPEGYSVSREKKERFSLILESASTNQTSMYLCASSLGPGGGRSGNTIYFGEGSWLTVV.

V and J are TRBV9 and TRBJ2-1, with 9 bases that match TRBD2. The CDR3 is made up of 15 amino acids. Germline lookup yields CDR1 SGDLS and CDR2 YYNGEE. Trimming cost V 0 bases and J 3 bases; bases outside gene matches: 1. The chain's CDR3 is CASSVGSGGYNEQFF. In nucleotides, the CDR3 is TGTGCCAGCAGCGTAGGTAGCGGGGGCTACAATGAGCAGTTCTTC.

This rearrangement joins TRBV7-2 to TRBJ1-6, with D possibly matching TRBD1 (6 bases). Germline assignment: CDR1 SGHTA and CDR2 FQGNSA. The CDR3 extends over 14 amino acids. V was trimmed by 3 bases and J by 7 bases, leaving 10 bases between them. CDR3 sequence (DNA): TGTGCCAGCAGCTTTCAGGGGCGGAATTCACCCCTCCACTTT. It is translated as CASSFQGRNSPLHF.

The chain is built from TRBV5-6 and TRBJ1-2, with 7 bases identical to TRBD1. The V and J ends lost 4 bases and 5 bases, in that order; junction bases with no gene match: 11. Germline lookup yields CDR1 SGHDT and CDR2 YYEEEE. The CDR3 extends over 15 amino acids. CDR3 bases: TGTGCCAGCAGCCCGGCAAACAGGGGAGAGTATGGCTACACCTTC. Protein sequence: CASSPANRGEYGYTF.